Reported below is one TCR beta chain. What antigen it recognizes has not been identified. The sample is drawn from a study of monozygotic twins with inflammatory bowel disease (dated by TCRdb to about 2019). Background on the whole study: A total of roughly 28 monozygotic twin pairs were included in the full study, comprising nine German pairs (four IBD-concordant, five IBD-discordant) and 19 IBD-discordant Danish pairs. Each individual had, on average, about 151 000 unique TCRalpha sequences and 181 000 unique TCRbeta sequences available for analysis. The search for disease-associated traits relied mainly on comparing, within discordant pairs, IBD patients with their genetically identical healthy co-twins. Results the study describes overall, beyond this receptor: Compared with healthy twins, IBD patients shared fewer clonotypes with other individuals, and the difference was most pronounced in patients with signs of disease activity. A decrease in TCRbeta repertoire diversity, as measured by inverse Simpson index, was observed in IBD patients compared with their healthy co-twins. Background noise and inter-individual variability may have been introduced into the repertoires by the differing immunosuppressive treatments among patients. No single strong signal or clonotype linked to IBD turned up in the results, so the idea that one exists was not supported. Different T cell subtypes could not be distinguished in the analysis. No difference in repertoire similarity was observed between concordant and discordant twins, possibly owing to limited statistical power.

A roughly 2.4 ml peripheral blood sample was drawn into PAXgene tubes per donor and stored at -80°C. Without T cell sorting, total RNA was isolated from whole blood using the PAXgene blood miRNA kit on an automated QIAcube. Peripheral blood from monozygotic twin pairs concordant or discordant for inflammatory bowel disease was subjected to deep TCRalpha and TCRbeta repertoire profiling with unique molecular barcoding. Smoking habits were recorded for all twin pairs, and each individual was classified as a current, former or never smoker. Libraries were constructed by 5' RACE. The input for every TCR library was 3500 ng of total RNA. For each sample, cDNA was synthesized in eight separate reactions using SMARTScribe reverse transcriptase. During cDNA synthesis, template switching was used to introduce unique molecular identifiers that contained a 6-nucleotide sample barcode. TCRalpha and TCRbeta cDNA was amplified in two nested PCRs of roughly 17 and 9 cycles, and bead purification was carried out after each PCR. Before amplification, cDNA was treated with uracil DNA-glycosylase and purified using the QIAquick PCR purification kit. The second PCR added Illumina TruSeq-compatible adapters along with sample-specific barcodes. Library quality and concentration were checked on TapeStation and Qubit, and libraries were pooled at about 5 ng each. The pooled libraries were sequenced with 2 x 100 bp reads and custom sequencing primers on an Illumina HiSeq2500 single-index Rapid Run. The paper's processing steps were these. UMI-based consensus assembly with MiGEC version 1.2.6 was used to correct PCR and sequencing errors. MiXCR version 2.1.1 handled V(D)J alignment, clonotype assembly and CDR3 extraction. To normalise gene usage, clonotype sharing and MAIT/NKT TCR abundance, the analysis used the top 1000, 10 000 and 20 000 clonotypes per sample. Diversity was computed as the inverse Simpson index with the vegan R package after downsampling to 27 000 UMIs. Paired Mann-Whitney U tests were applied to discordant twin pairs, and Benjamini-Hochberg correction was used for multiple testing. After the reads were reprocessed by TCRdb, one entry was made per CDR3 protein sequence, with no DNA. The V and J calls and clone size come from TCRdb's table, not from the authors' own analysis. The table held for this sample gives around 380,000 distinct CDR3 sequences. The ten largest make up 2% to 3% of the sample.

Sequenced sample: blood. This receptor was identified in a human donor with ulcerative colitis or Crohn's disease, or a healthy co-twin of an affected twin (not recorded which).

The CDR3 protein: CASSENPEQFF. Recombination joined TRBV10-2 with TRBJ2-1. Its CDR3 holds 11 amino acids, cysteine through phenylalanine. No DNA is given. The germline V gene encodes CDR1 WSHSY and CDR2 SAAADI.